This note documents a single T cell receptor beta chain sequence. Its target is not known. Only cases whose brain tissue showed the highest T cell transcript signatures were sequenced. Patients received at least one anti-epileptic drug before surgery. This specimen comes from a study of brain T cells in children with intractable seizures. Regarding the study as a whole: HCMV serostatus was not known, and viral specificity came from CDR3 similarity only. Absence of clones before surgery may stem from lower sequencing depth.

The CDR3 runs 12 residues. V was trimmed by 11 bases and J by 3 bases, leaving 13 bases between them. Germline V gives CDR1 KGHSH, CDR2 LQKENI. Assay used: immunoSEQ multiplex PCR; TCRdb lists only in-frame clones, some missing. The table records 110,000 or so clones, 90% to 95% of them present only once. The clonotype originates from a boy younger than two with hemimegalencephaly and intractable seizures. V usage is TRBV18 and J usage is TRBJ1-1, with D hard to call. The source was peripheral blood, collected at surgery. The CDR3 sequence is CASRGYDTEAFF. The CDR3 coding sequence is TGTGCCTCCCGAGGGTATGACACTGAAGCTTTCTTT.